These 4 T cell receptor beta chains were all obtained from the same sample, sequenced in a study of identical twins. MiXCR was run by TCRdb on the 5' RACE reads, yielding one entry per CDR3 protein. The repertoire consists of roughly 1,500,000 distinct CDR3 sequences, with 25% to 35% occurring once and the leading ten covering about 0.3%. Sample: cord blood. These receptors all stem from a newborn girl in good health.

The J gene is TRBJ2-7, the V gene TRBV6-2 or TRBV6-3; 7 nucleotides match TRBD2. V lost 4 bases and J lost 0; bases outside the gene matches: 6. Germline V CDR1 and CDR2: MNHEY, SVGEGT. The CDR3 sequence is 15 residues long. The CDR3 region is CASSLWEGTSYEQYF. The DNA of the CDR3 is TGTGCCAGCAGTTTGTGGGAGGGTACCTCCTACGAGCAGTACTTC.

The chain is built from TRBV20-1 and TRBJ2-5; tentatively, D is TRBD2 (5 bases). This CDR3 comprises 15 residues. Per the germline V gene, CDR1 is DFQATT and CDR2 is SNEGSKA (reference sequence). V was trimmed by 3 bases and J by 11 bases, leaving 25 bases between them. Here the CDR3 reads CSASPSLLTPTKQYF. CDR3 nucleotides: TGCAGTGCTAGCCCTAGCCTACTAACACCTACGAAGCAGTACTTC.

This clonotype showed up just a few times. The V call is TRBV2, the J call TRBJ1-4; D not resolved. CDR3 size: 15 residues. The ends were cut back, 1 base at V and 3 bases at J, with 9 bases in the middle. Germline V gives CDR1 SNHLY, CDR2 FYNNEI. For the CDR3, the DNA is TGTGCCAGCAGTGAAGTGGCAGCCCCTAATGAAAAACTGTTTTTT. As protein: CASSEVAAPNEKLFF. Combining the CDR3 with reference TRBV2 and TRBJ1-4 gives the whole variable domain EPEVTQTPSHQVTQMGQEVILRCVPISNHLYFYWYRQILGQKVEFLVSFYNNEISEKSEIFDDQFSVERPDGSNFTLKIRSTKLEDSAMYFCASSEVAAPNEKLFFGSGTQLSVL.

This sequence joins TRBV24-1 and TRBJ2-3, with 8 bases matching TRBD2. V lost 0 bases to trimming and J lost 2 bases; unmatched junction nucleotides: 3. The CDR3 is 16 amino acids. From germline, CDR1 is KGHDR and CDR2 SFDVKD. The CDR3 loop reads CATSDLVAGSTDTQYF. The DNA of the CDR3 is TGTGCCACCAGTGATTTGGTAGCGGGGTCCACAGATACGCAGTATTTT.